A single sample gave rise to the 9 T cell receptor beta chains below, sequenced in a study of T cells in localized non-small cell lung cancer (dated by TCRdb to 2018 to 2021). The library was prepared using the immunoSEQ multiplex PCR assay. The source is immuneACCESS, and TCRdb retained only in-frame sequences with V and J called. Part of the clones is not carried over; for the studies checked, unresolved V genes explain less than half of this, and the remainder is unexplained. For this sample the table gives under 35,000 clones, of which 75% to 95% were detected only once. The top ten clones comprise under 30% of the sample. This sample comprised peripheral blood, obtained before any cancer treatment. Receptor source: a female donor older than 55 with stage I lung adenocarcinoma.

The J gene is TRBJ1-3, the V gene TRBV5-1, with 7 bases matching TRBD1. The junction had 7 bases not matched to a gene; V was cut back by 3 bases and J by 4 bases. The CDR3 has 15 residues. Germline CDR1 is SGHRS and CDR2 is YFSETQ. The CDR3 nucleotides are TGCGCCAGCAGCTCCTCCGGACAGGACGGAAACACCATATATTTT. Translating it yields CASSSSGQDGNTIYF.

The chain couples TRBV7-3 to TRBJ2-3; the D is unclear. CDR1 is SGHTA, CDR2 FQGTGA, per germline. V shed 2 bases and J shed 2 bases, with 8 bases lying between them. The CDR3 is 14 residues long. DNA of the CDR3: TGTGCCAGCAGCTTAGGATTTTACACAGATACGCAGTATTTT. Amino acids: CASSLGFYTDTQYF.

The genes are TRBV2 and TRBJ2-2, with a tentative D call TRBD2 (6 bases). V lost 4 bases to trimming and J lost 7 bases, with 13 bases between them. Germline CDR1 and CDR2: SNHLY and FYNNEI. The CDR3 contains 14 residues. The CDR3 nucleotides are TGTGCCAGCAGTGGTTTGGTCGGGAGCGGGGAGCTGTTTTTT. It encodes CASSGLVGSGELFF.

The J gene is TRBJ2-7, the V gene TRBV30, with no clear D. Trimming removed 3 bases at V and 3 bases at J, with 12 bases between. Germline V CDR1 and CDR2: GTSNPN, SVGIG (reference sequence). This CDR3 comprises 13 residues. In DNA, the CDR3 is TGTGCCTGGAGCGGTGACGATCACTACGAGCAGTACTTC. Translated, it gives CAWSGDDHYEQYF.

CDR3 DNA: TGTGCCAGCAGTCCACAGGGGGCCGGGGCCAACGTCCTGACTTTC. Its protein is CASSPQGAGANVLTF. V is TRBV6-4 and J is TRBJ2-6; 9 bases fit TRBD1. CDR3 length: 15 residues. With 5 bases clipped from V and 4 bases from J, the junction kept 3 bases outside the gene matches. Looked up from germline, CDR1 is MRHNA and CDR2 is SNTAGT.

Here the CDR3 DNA reads TGTGCCAGCAGTCTATTGAACACCATATATTTT. Protein: CASSLLNTIYF. J is TRBJ1-3 and V is TRBV2; D gene ambiguous. The CDR3 extends over 11 amino acids. Germline V gene lookup returns CDR1 SNHLY and CDR2 FYNNEI. The germline V and J ends were trimmed by 5 bases and 7 bases, with 6 bases remaining between them.

This sequence joins TRBV5-1 and TRBJ2-1, with D perhaps TRBD2 (5 bases). Trimming removed 4 bases from V and 6 bases from J, with 17 bases in between. Germline CDR1 reads SGHRS; CDR2 reads YFSETQ. The CDR3 totals 15 residues. CDR3 nucleotide sequence: TGCGCCAGCAGCCCTGAGGGTTCCGCGGCCAATGAGCAGTTCTTC. It is translated as CASSPEGSAANEQFF.

The chain links TRBV10-2 to TRBJ2-1; no clear D gene. With 6 bases removed from V and 12 bases from J, the gap between germline ends came to 12 bases. CDR1 and CDR2 from the germline V gene are WSHSY and SAAADI. The CDR3 contains 11 residues. The CDR3 region is CASRHKYVQFF. In DNA form, the CDR3 reads TGCGCCAGCAGGCATAAATACGTGCAGTTCTTC.

V usage is TRBV18 and J usage is TRBJ2-1, with 10 bases fitting TRBD1. The germline gives CDR1 KGHSH, CDR2 LQKENI. V lost 6 bases to trimming and J lost 7 bases; unmatched junction nucleotides: 6. This CDR3 contains 14 residues. The chain's CDR3 is CASSPTGQGNEQFF. As DNA, the CDR3 is TGTGCCAGCTCGCCGACGGGACAGGGGAATGAGCAGTTCTTC.